This T cell receptor (beta chain) derives from a study of blood T cells in healthy people across ages (dated by TCRdb to between 2014 and 2016). For the study in its entirety: Template switching captured roughly one uniquely barcoded TCR beta cDNA molecule per two T cells in model experiments. The study measured age-related changes in TCR beta repertoire diversity using deep sequencing normalized with unique cDNA molecular identifiers. Four age groups were formed from the donors: young (average approximately 16 years), middle-aged (roughly 38), aged (62) and long-lived (more than 75). Two additional independent replicas of 1 million unique cDNA reads from the same blood draw were analyzed for two donors (one aged 18 to 30 and one aged 80 or older).

General study outcomes and caveats: Observed TCR beta diversity correlated strongly with the percentage of naive T cells measured by flow cytometry. Total diversity estimates from one million sequenced T cells were considered lower bounds and underestimates. Compared with the aged group, the long-lived group had more naive CD4+ T cells, fewer expanded clones and increased TCR diversity, a pattern suggesting age selection. Because profiling used bulk unsorted PBMCs, naive and antigen-experienced compartments could not be compared conclusively. Observed TCR beta diversity per million T cells fell roughly linearly with age, and a significant reduction was already apparent by age roughly 41. The CMV infection status of donors was not known, potentially confounding age-related changes in expanded clonotypes.

In the case of this clonotype: Its target antigen remains unknown. The sample holds no much larger clone one base away, and base qualities are not on file.

The library was made by 5' RACE. Instrument on record: Illumina HiSeq 2500. A second PCR of about 7 to 12 cycles was performed with a sample-barcoded 5' primer and a J-beta primer mix. A unique molecular identifier was introduced onto each TCR beta cDNA molecule by a template-switch 5' adaptor carrying 12 random nucleotides. Each sample yielded at least 3 million CDR3-containing paired-end reads. All of the RNA was converted into first-strand cDNA using the Mint cDNA synthesis kit, with a TRBC-specific oligonucleotide serving as the primer. Following uracil-DNA glycosylase treatment, all cDNA underwent a first 18-cycle PCR with the universal primers M1SS and BC2_uni_R. The source study handled its data this way. Each sample was normalized by randomly selecting 1 million high-quality reads, each carrying a distinct molecular identifier. Reads with shared molecular identifiers were discarded instead of being binned into consensus sequences. CDR3 identification, clonotype clustering and error correction used MiTCR with a Q25 quality threshold and the strictest error-elimination algorithm. A nonparametric unseen species model with Euler transformation was used to estimate a lower bound on total TCR beta diversity. TCRdb reprocessed the public reads (quality trimming at Q25 with fastp, clone calling with MiXCR) and kept in-frame beta chains. Identical CDR3 protein sequences are pooled into one entry, listed with their most common genes and DNA. For this entry, the V and J calls and clone size follow TCRdb and not the study's own pipeline. The sample table holds about 840,000 distinct CDR3 sequences, of which about 29% were seen once. More than 8.5% of the sample is taken by the ten largest.

The donors were around 39 Caucasian individuals from Russia, aged roughly 6 to 100 years, who were systemically healthy. About 9.6 milliliters of peripheral blood were collected from each donor into EDTA-treated Vacutainer tubes. Ficoll-Paque density-gradient centrifugation was used to isolate PBMCs, with at least 7 million obtained per sample. Trizol reagent was used to extract total RNA from the PBMCs, yielding at least 5 micrograms per sample. For every donor, an aliquot of PBMCs went through flow cytometry to measure the percentages of naive CD45RAhigh/CD27high T cells. According to the germline V gene (reference sequence), CDR1 reads LNHNV and CDR2 reads YYDKDF. Trimming takes 0 bases off V and 5 bases off J; junction bases not matched to a gene: 4. The CDR3 measures 14 amino acids from cysteine to phenylalanine. The kept DNA is CDR3 alone, 42 bases in frame from the first base. The same sample was also studied in work on T cells of mothers and their children. The second source states: The donors were nine systemically healthy Caucasian individuals, made up of three mothers and their six children. cDNA synthesis consumed the entire amount of extracted RNA, loaded at approximately 1.6 ug RNA in each 15 ul reaction. Sample barcodes and 2-4 random nucleotides were added via the M1S primer in the second PCR. Over 8 million TCR beta CDR3 reads were obtained for each mother, and millions of reads were obtained for each child. In both related and unrelated pairs, thymic selection shapes the output of TCR recombination in a similar way, with inherited differences having only a minor effect. Normalized repertoire overlap in related mother-child pairs was always slightly higher than in unrelated mother-child pairs, but the difference was never significant. No persistent microchimeric T cell clones were found, with a detection sensitivity of 80 to 100 clones per million clonotypes. The study used deep NGS to compare TCR beta repertoires of mothers and children, seeking features distinguishing related mother-child pairs from unrelated individuals. On average, the children were about 10 +/- 4 years old, while the mothers were approximately 41 +/- 4 years old. After adapters were ligated using NEBNext reagents, the libraries underwent 100+100 nt paired-end sequencing on an Illumina HiSeq 2000. To prevent cross-contamination, the mother and child libraries were prepared a month apart and were sequenced in separate runs. Between roughly 450,000 and 2,000,000 distinct TCR beta clonotypes were identified per donor. Naive TCR beta clonotypes were estimated from low-frequency clonotypes matched to each donor's FACS-determined naive share, without sorting.

This chain joins TRBV15 to TRBJ2-7, with 7 bases in between that match TRBD1. The receptor comes from a woman aged 40 to 55 in good health. Sequencing was carried out using blood. The CDR3: CATSRETGDHEQYF. The DNA sequence reads TGTGCCACCAGCAGAGAAACAGGGGACCACGAGCAGTACTTC. Reference TRBV15 and TRBJ2-7 proteins supply the regions before and after the CDR3; the full variable domain is: DAMVIQNPRYQVTQFGKPVTLSCSQTLNHNVMYWYQQKSSQAPKLLFHYYDKDFNNEADTPDNFQSRRPNTSFCFLDIRSPGLGDTAMYLCATSRETGDHEQYFGPGTRLTVT.